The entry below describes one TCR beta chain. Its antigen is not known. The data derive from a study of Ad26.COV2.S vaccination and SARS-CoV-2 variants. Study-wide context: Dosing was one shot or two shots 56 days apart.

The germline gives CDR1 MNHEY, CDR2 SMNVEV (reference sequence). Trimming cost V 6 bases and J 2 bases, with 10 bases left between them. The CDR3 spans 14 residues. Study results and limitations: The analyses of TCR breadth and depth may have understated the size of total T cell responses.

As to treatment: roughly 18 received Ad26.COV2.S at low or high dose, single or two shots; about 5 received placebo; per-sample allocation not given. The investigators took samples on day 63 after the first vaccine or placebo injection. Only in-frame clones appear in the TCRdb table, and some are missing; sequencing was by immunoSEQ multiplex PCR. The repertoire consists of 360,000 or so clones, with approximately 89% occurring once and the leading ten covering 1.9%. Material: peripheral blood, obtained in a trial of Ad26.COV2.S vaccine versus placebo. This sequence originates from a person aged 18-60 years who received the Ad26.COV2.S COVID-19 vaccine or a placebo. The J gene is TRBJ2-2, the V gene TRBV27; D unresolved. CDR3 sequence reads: CASRPGPNTGELFF. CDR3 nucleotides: TGTGCCAGCAGACCGGGTCCAAACACCGGGGAGCTGTTTTTT.